The next 18 T cell receptor beta chains were all read from a single sample in a study of T cell responses to AZD1222 COVID-19 vaccine. Clones were sequenced by immunoSEQ multiplex PCR, and TCRdb holds only the in-frame ones, with some missing. The table shows over 130,000 clones, with around 91% occurring only once. The sample consisted of peripheral blood, taken on day 0 of AZD1222 vaccination. The receptors derive from an adult in good health.

This sequence joins TRBV5-1 and TRBJ2-7; 9 bases line up with TRBD2. Trimming at V came to 4 bases and at J to 2 bases, leaving 4 bases not matched to a gene. Germline CDR1 is SGHRS and CDR2 is YFSETQ. The CDR3 is 14 residues long. The CDR3 nucleotides are TGCGCCAGCAGCCTAAGGACTAGCGCCTACGAGCAGTACTTC. Its protein is CASSLRTSAYEQYF.

This chain joins TRBV18 and TRBJ2-2; D remains ambiguous. Per germline, CDR1 KGHSH and CDR2 LQKENI. Trimming stripped 5 bases from V and 4 bases from J, with 5 bases between. The CDR3 is 12 amino acids. The chain's CDR3 is CASSMFTGELFF. CDR3 coding DNA: TGTGCCAGCTCAATGTTCACCGGGGAGCTGTTTTTT.

The chain links TRBV2 to TRBJ1-5, with D hard to call. Trimming took 7 bases from V and 5 from J, leaving 15 bases between them. This CDR3 has 14 amino acids. The germline CDR1 and CDR2 sequences are SNHLY and FYNNEI. The DNA of the CDR3 is TGTGCCAGCATGGGAAAAGGTATCGATCAGCCCCAGCATTTT. Residues: CASMGKGIDQPQHF. Complete variable domain (other parts from reference TRBV2 and TRBJ1-5): EPEVTQTPSHQVTQMGQEVILRCVPISNHLYFYWYRQILGQKVEFLVSFYNNEISEKSEIFDDQFSVERPDGSNFTLKIRSTKLEDSAMYFCASMGKGIDQPQHFGDGTRLSIL.

This chain connects TRBV2 to TRBJ2-7; D gene unclear. Deletions cut 3 bases from V and 2 bases from J, with 8 bases between. Germline V gene lookup returns CDR1 SNHLY and CDR2 FYNNEI. The CDR3 consists of 13 residues. CDR3 DNA: TGTGCCAGCAGTGATCCGGTTACCTACGAGCAGTACTTC. Translation: CASSDPVTYEQYF.

The rearrangement uses TRBV28 and TRBJ1-2; 8 nucleotides agree with TRBD1. Trimming removed 7 bases from V and 6 bases from J; junction bases left unmatched: 22. The CDR3 spans 18 residues. The germline CDR1 and CDR2 sequences are MDHEN and SYDVKM. Here the CDR3 reads CASINNPRGPDIYDGYTF. The CDR3 DNA is TGTGCCAGCATAAACAACCCCAGGGGGCCAGACATATATGATGGCTACACCTTC.

This clone was recorded once. This chain joins TRBV5-1 and TRBJ2-2, with D possibly TRBD1 on 6 matching bases. This CDR3 has 15 amino acids. Trimming removed 3 bases at V and 1 base at J, with 10 bases between. Germline lookup yields CDR1 SGHRS and CDR2 YFSETQ. The chain's CDR3 is CASSSGVVNTGELFF. As DNA, the CDR3 is TGCGCCAGCAGCTCAGGGGTCGTGAACACCGGGGAGCTGTTTTTT.

The J gene is TRBJ2-2, the V gene TRBV5-1; D possibly corresponds to TRBD1 (6 bases). Trimming stripped 3 bases from V and 5 bases from J, with 17 bases between. This CDR3 is built from 16 residues. CDR1 SGHRS and CDR2 YFSETQ come from the germline V gene. DNA of the CDR3: TGCGCCAGCAGCTATTGGGCCGGACAGCAAACCGGGGAGCTGTTTTTT. It codes for CASSYWAGQQTGELFF. Full variable domain (missing parts from reference TRBV5-1 and TRBJ2-2): KAGVTQTPRYLIKTRGQQVTLSCSPISGHRSVSWYQQTPGQGLQFLFEYFSETQRNKGNFPGRFSGRQFSNSRSEMNVSTLELGDSALYLCASSYWAGQQTGELFFGEGSRLTVL.

This clone was observed once. V is TRBV6-5 and J is TRBJ2-5; the D is unclear. This CDR3 contains 11 residues. Trimming cost V 6 bases and J 2 bases, with 4 bases left between them. Germline loops: CDR1 MNHEY, CDR2 SVGAGI. Written as DNA, the CDR3 is TGTGCCAGCAGGGGTCAAGAGACCCAGTACTTC. This translates into CASRGQETQYF.

This chain joins TRBV4-2 and TRBJ2-1, with 13 bases that match TRBD2. The CDR3 runs 16 residues. After removal of 3 bases from V and 5 bases from J, the junction contained 4 bases not matched to a gene. Germline loops: CDR1 LGHNA, CDR2 YNFKEQ. This CDR3 is CASSQGGTSGNNEQFF. The CDR3 nucleotides are TGTGCCAGCAGCCAGGGAGGGACTAGCGGGAACAATGAGCAGTTCTTC.

This clone is a singleton in its sample. The chain uses TRBV2 and TRBJ1-5, with D unresolved. This CDR3 comprises 14 residues. The germline CDR1 and CDR2 sequences are SNHLY and FYNNEI. The germline V and J ends were trimmed by 8 bases and 3 bases, with 14 bases remaining between them. The CDR3 here is CASLAGYDNQPQHF. In DNA, the CDR3 is TGTGCCAGCCTAGCGGGGTATGACAATCAGCCCCAGCATTTT. The full variable domain, in which reference TRBV2 and TRBJ1-5 provide the parts outside the CDR3, is EPEVTQTPSHQVTQMGQEVILRCVPISNHLYFYWYRQILGQKVEFLVSFYNNEISEKSEIFDDQFSVERPDGSNFTLKIRSTKLEDSAMYFCASLAGYDNQPQHFGDGTRLSIL.

The chain uses TRBV12-2 and TRBJ1-2; the DNA was not used to check the table's D call, TRBD1. TRBV12-2 is recorded as a pseudogene. The length of the CDR3 is 14 residues. CDR3 sequence: CASRPQPTNYGYTF. The CDR3 DNA sequence: TGTGCAAGTCGCCCACAGCCTACTAACTATGGCTACACCTTC.

The chain uses TRBV6-5 and TRBJ2-7; 12 bases agree with TRBD2. V dropped 6 bases and J dropped 2; count of bases not matched to a gene: 5. From germline, CDR1 is MNHEY and CDR2 SVGAGI. CDR3 length: 15 amino acids. The CDR3 DNA is TGTGCCAGCAGAACGACTAGCGGGAGACCCTACGAGCAGTACTTC. Protein: CASRTTSGRPYEQYF.

This chain connects TRBV3-1 (or the pseudogene TRBV3-2) to TRBJ2-2; the match to TRBD2 covers 10 bases. Germline V gene lookup returns CDR1 LGHDT and CDR2 YNNKEL (reference sequence). The V and J ends lost 4 bases and 3 bases, in that order; junction bases with no gene match: 2. CDR3 size: 15 residues. CDR3 loop: CASSRSGRYTGELFF. The CDR3 region has the DNA TGTGCCAGCAGCCGTAGCGGGAGGTACACCGGGGAGCTGTTTTTT.

The chain recombines TRBV7-2 with TRBJ1-1; 8 bases fit TRBD1. In germline, CDR1 is SGHTA, CDR2 FQGNSA. J lost 0 bases, V lost 6 bases, and 6 bases had no gene match. The CDR3 consists of 15 residues. CDR3 amino acids: CASRLDRGMNTEAFF. In nucleotides, the CDR3 is TGTGCCAGCAGGCTAGACAGGGGTATGAACACTGAAGCTTTCTTT.

The chain couples TRBV5-1 to TRBJ2-5, with D tentatively TRBD2 (6 bases). The V gene lost 4 bases and the J gene lost 4 bases, with 20 bases spanning the gap. From germline, CDR1 is SGHRS and CDR2 YFSETQ. The CDR3 extends over 16 amino acids. CDR3 DNA: TGCGCCAGCAGCCCGGGTGAGACTAGTGGGGCAGAGACCCAGTACTTC. It encodes CASSPGETSGAETQYF.

The chain carries TRBV28 and TRBJ1-6; the match to TRBD1 covers 7 bases. The CDR3 totals 12 residues. The trim removed 11 bases at V and 5 bases at J, leaving 3 bases unmatched. Germline CDR1 reads MDHEN; CDR2 reads SYDVKM. CDR3 coding DNA: TGTGCCGGCCAGGGGGATAATTCACCCCTCCACTTT. Translated, it gives CAGQGDNSPLHF.

This chain uses TRBV2 with TRBJ2-3; D remains ambiguous. Germline V CDR1 and CDR2: SNHLY, FYNNEI. V was trimmed by 7 bases and J by 2 bases, leaving 13 bases between them. The CDR3 length is 14 residues. CDR3 amino acids: CASTRTGPTDTQYF. CDR3 nucleotides: TGTGCCAGCACTCGAACGGGCCCCACAGATACGCAGTATTTT.

The rearrangement joins TRBV21-1 to TRBJ1-1. TRBV21-1 is flagged as a pseudogene. This CDR3 has 12 residues. Here the CDR3 reads CASSHRPAEAFF. The CDR3, as DNA: TGTGCCAGCAGCCATCGACCCGCTGAAGCTTTCTTT.